The clone carrying this T cell receptor (beta chain) was detected a few times. Its antigen is undetermined. A single record per CDR3 protein comes from TCRdb applying MiXCR to the RT-PCR reads. This sample has around 520,000 distinct CDR3 sequences, with around 25% found just once. This sample is drawn from a study of response to subunit inactivated influenza vaccine. This CDR3 has 13 residues. Germline V gene sequence: CDR1 SQVTM, CDR2 ANQGSEA. Trimming cost V 7 bases and J 6 bases; bases outside gene matches: 11. Study findings and constraints: Researchers suggested that each seasonal influenza vaccination recruits few new T cells.

The V gene is TRBV29-1, the J gene TRBJ2-7, with 8 bases identical to TRBD1. The starting material was CD4+ T cells sorted from PBMCs, obtained 5 days after vaccination. The sequence derives from a man aged 45-60 years who received an inactivated influenza vaccine. DNA for the CDR3: TGCAGCGCCAATGGACAGGGAGAACTCGAGCAGTACTTC. Amino acid sequence: CSANGQGELEQYF.